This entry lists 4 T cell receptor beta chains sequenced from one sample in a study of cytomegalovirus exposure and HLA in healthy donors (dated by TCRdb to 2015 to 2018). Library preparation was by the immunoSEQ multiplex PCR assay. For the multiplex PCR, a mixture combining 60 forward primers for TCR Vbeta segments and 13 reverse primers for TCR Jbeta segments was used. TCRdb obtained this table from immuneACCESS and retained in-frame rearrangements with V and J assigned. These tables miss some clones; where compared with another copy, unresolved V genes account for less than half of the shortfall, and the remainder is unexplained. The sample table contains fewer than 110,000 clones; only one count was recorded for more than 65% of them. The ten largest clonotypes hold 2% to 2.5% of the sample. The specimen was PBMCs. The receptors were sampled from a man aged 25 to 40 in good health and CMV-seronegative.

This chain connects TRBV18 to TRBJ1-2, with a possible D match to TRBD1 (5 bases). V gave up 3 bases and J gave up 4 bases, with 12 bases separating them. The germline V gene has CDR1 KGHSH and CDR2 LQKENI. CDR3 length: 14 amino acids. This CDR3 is CASSPLGTGYGYTF. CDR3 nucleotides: TGTGCCAGCTCACCTCTGGGGACTGGCTATGGCTACACCTTC. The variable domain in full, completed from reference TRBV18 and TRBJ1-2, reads NAGVMQNPRHLVRRRGQEARLRCSPMKGHSHVYWYRQLPEEGLKFMVYLQKENIIDESGMPKERFSAEFPKEGPSILRIQQVVRGDSAAYFCASSPLGTGYGYTFGSGTRLTVV.

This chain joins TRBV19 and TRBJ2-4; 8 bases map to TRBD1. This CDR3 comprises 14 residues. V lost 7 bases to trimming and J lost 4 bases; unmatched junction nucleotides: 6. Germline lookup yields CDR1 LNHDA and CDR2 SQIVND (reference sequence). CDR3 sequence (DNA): TGTGCCAGTACCCTGACAGGGGCAAAAAACATTCAGTACTTC. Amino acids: CASTLTGAKNIQYF.

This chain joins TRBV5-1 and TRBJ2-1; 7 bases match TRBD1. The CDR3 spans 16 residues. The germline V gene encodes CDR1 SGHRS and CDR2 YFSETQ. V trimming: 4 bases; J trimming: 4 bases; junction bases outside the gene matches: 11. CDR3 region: CASSLGIPGQYNEQFF. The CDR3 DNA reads TGCGCCAGCAGCCTGGGGATCCCGGGACAGTACAATGAGCAGTTCTTC.

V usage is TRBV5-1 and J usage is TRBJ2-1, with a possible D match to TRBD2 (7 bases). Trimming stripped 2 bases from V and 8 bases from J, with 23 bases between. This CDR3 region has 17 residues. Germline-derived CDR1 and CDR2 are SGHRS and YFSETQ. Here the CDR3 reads CASSLARGGGSSDEQFF. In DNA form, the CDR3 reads TGCGCCAGCAGCTTAGCAAGGGGGGGCGGGAGTAGCGATGAGCAGTTCTTC. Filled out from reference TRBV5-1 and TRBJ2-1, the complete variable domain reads KAGVTQTPRYLIKTRGQQVTLSCSPISGHRSVSWYQQTPGQGLQFLFEYFSETQRNKGNFPGRFSGRQFSNSRSEMNVSTLELGDSALYLCASSLARGGGSSDEQFFGPGTRLTVL.